This record covers a single T cell receptor beta chain. The data stem from a study of PD-L1 blockade in urothelial cancer. Profiling relied on immunoSEQ multiplex PCR, and the TCRdb table lists in-frame clones only, not all of them. The data contain tens of thousands of clones, about nine tenths of them seen just once; the ten biggest clones take up about 11%. The time point is: peripheral blood 6 weeks after treatment start. The CDR3 has 14 residues. Trimming removed 3 bases from V and 7 bases from J, with 15 bases in between. Looked up from germline, CDR1 is MDHEN and CDR2 is SYDVKM. The TCR comes from a man aged 55 to 69 with urothelial cancer. The sample consisted of PBMCs, taken around atezolizumab (anti-PD-L1) treatment. This chain uses TRBV28 with TRBJ1-2; D perhaps matches TRBD1 (5 bases). CDR3 amino acids: CASSLGRSAAGYTF. The CDR3 DNA is TGTGCCAGCAGTTTGGGGCGGTCAGCTGCTGGCTACACCTTC.